This T cell receptor beta chain was sequenced during a study of blood T cell repertoires in COVID-19. The wider study: Acute and convalescent COVID-19 samples came from the United States, Italy and Spain. In each case, the material was cDNA or gDNA derived from T cells, B-cell-depleted T cells, or PBMCs.

The ends were cut back, 0 bases at V and 0 bases at J, with 9 bases in the middle. This CDR3 contains 16 residues. CDR1 and CDR2 from the germline V gene are LGHDT and YNNKEL (reference sequence). In the source study's methods: Estimation of nucleated cell counts relied on the amplification of reference gene primers. Profiling relied on immunoSEQ multiplex PCR, and the TCRdb table lists in-frame clones only, not all of them. V, J and clone size derive from that table, while D and trimming were established from the DNA sequence. The data show under 300,000 clones, 70% to 90% seen once. Sequenced: peripheral blood. This TCR was sampled from an older woman with acute or convalescent COVID-19. The chain joins TRBV3-1 (or the pseudogene TRBV3-2) to TRBJ1-3; D not resolved. CDR3 protein: CASSQERLISGNTIYF. CDR3 coding DNA: TGTGCCAGCAGCCAAGAAAGACTGATCTCTGGAAACACCATATATTTT.